This paragraph reports one T cell receptor (beta chain). Its antigen is unidentified. Since no conserved phenylalanine or tryptophan closes the CDR3, a read error is the likely cause. TCRdb called the multiplex PCR reads again in MiXCR, with one record for every CDR3 protein. The sample consists of over 250,000 distinct CDR3 sequences, 30% of them appearing once. The record originates from a study of breast tumors, draining lymph nodes, adjacent tissues. Study results and limitations: Luminal-like breast cancer showed significantly higher tumor–nontumor repertoire similarity than basal-like. Most tumor T cells seemingly derive from lymph node, then expand in tumor. Tumors had less TCR diversity than lymph nodes, more than nontumor tissue.

The ends lost 4 bases at V and 6 bases at J; junction bases unmatched: 2. The CDR3 covers 14 residues. Samples came from axillary lymph nodes draining the breast cancer. The sample comprised axillary lymph node tissue. The J gene is TRBJ1-5, the V gene TRBV12-3 or TRBV12-4; 11 bases map to TRBD1. The TCR comes from a female donor with breast cancer. Some clones in this sample may be carry-over from other donors' samples. CDR3 sequence (DNA): TGTGCCAGCAGTTGGACAGGGGGCACTCAGCCCCAGCATCTT. Translated, it gives CASSWTGGTQPQHL.